This TCR beta chain was captured in a study of CD8+CD57+ T cells in acquired aplastic anemia. Across the study: Sorted CD4+ and CD8+ cells gave a mean 3.2 ug DNA, range roughly 0.19 to 30 ug. Study-wide results and limits: Simpson's diversity of CD8+ cells was not significantly different in patients compared with controls.

Genomic DNA provided the template from which TCR beta VDJ and CDR3 profiles were obtained. TCRdb analysed the reads with MiXCR anew, one entry per CDR3 protein. The sample shows 400,000 to 450,000 distinct CDR3 sequences, under 80% of them seen only once. Germline V lookup: CDR1 SGHVS, CDR2 FNYEAQ. The CDR3 numbers 14 amino acids, ends counted. A word on this clonotype: Its antigen is unidentified. No conserved phenylalanine or tryptophan ends this CDR3, so it is likely a read error. It is unclear where the CDR3 begins or ends on the DNA, so no DNA is shown, and the CDR3 is as TCRdb lists it.

What was sequenced was sorted CD4+, CD8+, or CD8+CD57+ T cells (not recorded which) from PBMCs. The chain uses TRBV7-6 and TRBJ1-4. The sequence was collected from a human donor in good health, serving as a control. The CDR3 here is CASSDNNEQLFGPL.